Shown below are 22 T cell receptor beta chains from a single sample sequenced in a study of identical twins. A single record per CDR3 protein comes from TCRdb applying MiXCR to the 5' RACE reads. There are hundreds of thousands of distinct CDR3 sequences in the sample; about 12% occur only once, and 7.2% lies in the top ten. Another study also made use of these data, one on yellow fever vaccine responses in identical twins.

Specimen: CD8+ T cells sorted from blood. These receptors were taken from a woman younger than 35 in good health.

The genes are TRBV25-1 and TRBJ1-1, with D perhaps matching TRBD1 (6 bases). Trimming removed 6 bases from V and 9 bases from J, with 11 bases in between. The CDR3 has 11 residues. Germline values: CDR1 MGHDK, CDR2 SYGVNS. The CDR3 reads CASRGGPQAFF. As DNA, the CDR3 is TGTGCCAGCAGAGGGGGACCGCAAGCTTTCTTT.

The J gene is TRBJ2-2, the V gene TRBV6-2 or TRBV6-3, with D perhaps matching TRBD2 (5 bases). CDR3 length: 13 residues. CDR1 is MNHEY and CDR2 is SVGEGT in the germline V gene. With 2 bases removed from V and 8 bases from J, the gap between germline ends came to 9 bases. The CDR3 sequence: CASSYKLDGELFF. CDR3 nucleotide sequence: TGTGCCAGCAGTTACAAACTAGATGGGGAGCTGTTTTTT.

V usage is TRBV11-2 and J usage is TRBJ2-7; TRBD1 is a possible D gene (5 bases). Germline V gives CDR1 SGHAT, CDR2 FQNNGV. There are 14 residues in the CDR3. The germline V and J ends were trimmed by 1 base and 4 bases, with 11 bases remaining between them. The CDR3, as DNA: TGTGCCAGCAGCTTAGGGTCAGGGAATTACGAGCAGTACGTC. This translates into CASSLGSGNYEQYV.

This clonotype was recorded a few times. The CDR3 region has the DNA TGTGCCAGCAGCCAAAGGGCAGGTCTGGGACAGGGGGCCTCTGGGGCCAACGTCCTGACTTTC. It encodes CASSQRAGLGQGASGANVLTF. The V and J genes are TRBV4-2 and TRBJ2-6; 12 nucleotides agree with TRBD1. This CDR3 has 21 amino acids. The junction had 11 bases not matched to a gene; V was cut back by 2 bases and J by 0 bases. Germline loops: CDR1 LGHNA, CDR2 YNFKEQ.

This clonotype was recorded at least ten times. J is TRBJ2-1 and V is TRBV5-1, with 7 bases identical to TRBD2. The trim removed 2 bases at V and 7 bases at J, leaving 18 bases unmatched. The germline gives CDR1 SGHRS, CDR2 YFSETQ. The CDR3 runs 18 residues. The CDR3 reads CASSFSPVGGGPRNEQFF. Here the CDR3 DNA reads TGCGCCAGCAGCTTTTCCCCGGTGGGGGGAGGGCCAAGGAATGAGCAGTTCTTC.

The V gene is TRBV10-3, the J gene TRBJ1-2; 7 bases line up with TRBD1. The germline gives CDR1 ENHRY, CDR2 SYGVKD. The CDR3 has 15 residues. The V and J ends lost 6 bases and 1 base, in that order; junction bases with no gene match: 8. The CDR3 region is CAIRGGGDGNYGYTF. Written as DNA, the CDR3 is TGTGCCATCAGGGGAGGGGGCGACGGTAACTATGGCTACACCTTC.

CDR3 nucleotide sequence: TGTGCCATCAGTCCGGAGGGCACAGATACGCAGTATTTT. Translation gives CAISPEGTDTQYF. V is TRBV10-3 and J is TRBJ2-3; D may be TRBD2 (5 bases). V shed 5 bases and J shed 1 base, with 7 bases lying between them. CDR1 ENHRY and CDR2 SYGVKD come from the germline V gene. This CDR3 spans 13 amino acids.

CDR3 sequence: CASSETGLGPQETQYF. CDR3 DNA: TGTGCCAGCAGTGAAACCGGTTTGGGGCCCCAAGAGACCCAGTACTTC. The genes are TRBV2 and TRBJ2-5, with D possibly matching TRBD1 (5 bases). Germline V gene sequence: CDR1 SNHLY, CDR2 FYNNEI. Trimming stripped 2 bases from V and 1 base from J, with 14 bases between. The CDR3 is 16 residues long.

This clonotype was recorded at least ten times. CDR3 DNA sequence: TGTGCCAGCAGTTTCGGTAGCGGGAGGCCAACTCAAGAGACCCAGTACTTC. Translation gives CASSFGSGRPTQETQYF. The V and J genes are TRBV12-3 or TRBV12-4 and TRBJ2-5, with 10 bases lining up with TRBD2. The CDR3 contains 17 residues. The V and J ends lost 3 bases and 2 bases, in that order; junction bases with no gene match: 9.

The table lists this clonotype with a few counts. The CDR3 spells CASSQPDRGATYEQYV. The DNA of the CDR3 is TGCGCCAGCAGCCAACCTGACAGGGGCGCCACCTACGAGCAGTACGTC. V gene TRBV4-1 combines with J gene TRBJ2-7; 8 bases are a match to TRBD1. The CDR3 loop spans 16 amino acids. Germline V CDR1 and CDR2: MGHRA, YSYEKL. With V trimmed by 2 bases and J by 2 bases, 8 bases remained unmatched.

This clonotype was detected a few times. The V call is TRBV29-1, the J call TRBJ2-2; D may be TRBD1 (5 bases). Germline V gene sequence: CDR1 SQVTM, CDR2 ANQGSEA. Trimming shortened V by 5 bases and J by 0 bases, and 13 bases separated the two germline ends. CDR3 length equals 15 residues. The DNA for the CDR3 is TGCAGCGTTATCTTAAGGACAACGAACACCGGGGAGCTGTTTTTT. It specifies CSVILRTTNTGELFF.

This clonotype was seen many times. The rearrangement links TRBV3-1 to TRBJ2-2; 9 positions agree with TRBD2. Trimming took 4 bases from V and 1 from J; bases not matched to a gene: 7. Germline CDR1 reads LGHDT; CDR2 reads YNNKEL (reference sequence). This CDR3 comprises 17 residues. The CDR3 loop is CASSPEAGGENTGELFF. CDR3 sequence (DNA): TGTGCCAGCAGCCCAGAGGCGGGAGGGGAGAACACCGGGGAGCTGTTTTTT. The full variable domain, completed using reference TRBV3-1 and TRBJ2-2, is DTAVSQTPKYLVTQMGNDKSIKCEQNLGHDTMYWYKQDSKKFLKIMFSYNNKELIINETVPNRFSPKSPDKAHLNLHINSLELGDSAVYFCASSPEAGGENTGELFFGEGSRLTVL.

The genes are TRBV13 and TRBJ2-1, with 9 bases fitting TRBD2. Germline V gene sequence: CDR1 PRHDT, CDR2 FYEKMQ (reference sequence). The CDR3 is 15 residues long. The ends lost 1 base at V and 5 bases at J; junction bases unmatched: 3. The CDR3 region has the DNA TGTGCCAGCAGCTTAGTAGCGGGAGCCCACAATGAGCAGTTCTTC. The encoded protein is CASSLVAGAHNEQFF. Filled out from reference TRBV13 and TRBJ2-1, the complete variable domain reads AAGVIQSPRHLIKEKRETATLKCYPIPRHDTVYWYQQGPGQDPQFLISFYEKMQSDKGSIPDRFSAQQFSDYHSELNMSSLELGDSALYFCASSLVAGAHNEQFFGPGTRLTVL.

This clonotype was observed at least ten times. The genes are TRBV4-1 and TRBJ1-2; D not certain. This CDR3 has 14 residues. V was clipped by 0 bases and J by 6 bases, with 11 bases between them. Germline assignment: CDR1 MGHRA and CDR2 YSYEKL. CDR3 in amino acids: CASSQELERNGYTF. The CDR3 nucleotides are TGCGCCAGCAGCCAAGAGTTAGAGCGGAATGGCTACACCTTC.

This clonotype was recorded a few times. This sequence joins TRBV19 and TRBJ1-4, with D unclear. In germline, CDR1 is LNHDA, CDR2 SQIVND (reference sequence). The CDR3 runs to 14 residues. The V and J ends lost 8 bases and 2 bases respectively, with 12 bases between them. The CDR3 region is CASGPLPTNEKLFF. The DNA of the CDR3 is TGTGCCAGTGGCCCACTACCCACTAATGAAAAACTGTTTTTT.

This chain connects TRBV24-1 to TRBJ2-1; 12 bases agree with TRBD2. Germline lookup yields CDR1 KGHDR and CDR2 SFDVKD. The length of the CDR3 is 15 residues. V gave up 4 bases and J gave up 5 bases; unmatched junction bases: 2. The CDR3 DNA is TGTGCCACCAGTGACCGGACTAGCGGGGACAATGAGCAGTTCTTC. Protein product: CATSDRTSGDNEQFF.

This clonotype turned up a few times. J is TRBJ1-1 and V is TRBV7-9; a possible D gene is TRBD1 (5 bases). Between the trimmed V and J ends, which lost 3 bases and 4 bases, there was a span of 15 bases. Germline CDR1 reads SEHNR; CDR2 reads FQNEAQ (reference sequence). CDR3 length: 15 amino acids. The CDR3 DNA sequence: TGTGCCAGCAGCTTTGGTCAGGGTCGGCGCACTGAAGCTTTCTTT. This sequence encodes CASSFGQGRRTEAFF. The whole variable domain, filled in from reference TRBV7-9 and TRBJ1-1, reads DTGVSQNPRHKITKRGQNVTFRCDPISEHNRLYWYRQTLGQGPEFLTYFQNEAQLEKSRLLSDRFSAERPKGSFSTLEIQRTEQGDSAMYLCASSFGQGRRTEAFFGQGTRLTVV.

This clonotype was seen a few times. This chain links TRBV12-5 with TRBJ2-7, with 8 nucleotides matching TRBD2. The CDR3 consists of 15 residues. V lost 6 bases to trimming and J lost 0 bases; unmatched junction nucleotides: 7. Germline V gene data show CDR1 as LGHNT and CDR2 as FRNRAP. CDR3 coding DNA: TGTGCTAGTGGCCAAACCGGGACTAGCTCCTACGAGCAGTACTTC. It encodes CASGQTGTSSYEQYF.

The chain recombines TRBV11-2 with TRBJ2-5; 11 bases fit TRBD2. The CDR3 runs 17 residues. Germline V gene sequence: CDR1 SGHAT, CDR2 FQNNGV. V was clipped by 0 bases and J by 5 bases; unmatched bases: 8. The CDR3 DNA reads as TGTGCCAGCAGCTTAGATCCTCTAGCGGGAGGACGGGAGACCCAGTACTTC. Amino acid sequence: CASSLDPLAGGRETQYF.

The chain combines TRBV5-1 with TRBJ2-7, with 10 positions matching TRBD1. Per the germline V gene, CDR1 is SGHRS and CDR2 is YFSETQ. The junction had 6 bases not matched to a gene; V was cut back by 4 bases and J by 2 bases. The CDR3 has 15 amino acids. Written as DNA, the CDR3 is TGCGCCAGCAGCGTCGACAGGGGGCCAACCTACGAGCAGTACTTC. It is translated as CASSVDRGPTYEQYF.

This clonotype has just a few counts. For the CDR3, the DNA is TGTGCCAGCACCAACTACGGGAGCGGAGGTGATACGCAGTATTTT. Encoded protein: CASTNYGSGGDTQYF. J is TRBJ2-3 and V is TRBV12-3 or TRBV12-4; a weak D match, TRBD2 (6 bases). CDR3 length equals 15 residues. V was cut by 7 bases and J by 6 bases, with 20 bases left in between.

This chain joins TRBV5-1 and TRBJ2-1; no firm D call. The germline CDR1 and CDR2 sequences are SGHRS and YFSETQ. The CDR3 sequence is 14 residues long. The V and J ends lost 4 bases and 3 bases respectively, with 11 bases between them. As DNA, the CDR3 is TGCGCCAGCAGCCTATCCACGGGCTACAATGAGCAGTTCTTC. Its protein product is CASSLSTGYNEQFF.